These 3 T cell receptor beta chains came from one sample sequenced in a study of cytomegalovirus exposure and HLA in healthy donors. PCR used 60 Vbeta primers and 13 Jbeta primers. Generated by immunoSEQ multiplex PCR, the TCRdb table keeps only in-frame clones and is missing some. This table has approximately 150,000 clones, about four fifths appearing once. The source material was PBMCs. The receptors shown here come from a woman aged 50 to 60 in good health and CMV-seronegative.

This clone was counted a few times. J is TRBJ2-2 and V is TRBV4-1, with 7 bases lining up with TRBD2. Germline V gene data show CDR1 as MGHRA and CDR2 as YSYEKL. The CDR3 loop spans 16 amino acids. Germline trimming cut 1 base from V and 6 bases from J; bases unmatched to any gene: 8. CDR3 amino acids: CASSQVGGPHPGELFF. The CDR3 nucleotides read TGCGCCAGCAGCCAAGTGGGAGGGCCCCATCCCGGGGAGCTGTTTTTT.

V is TRBV5-1 and J is TRBJ2-5, with 12 bases lining up with TRBD1. The CDR3 runs 14 residues. The germline V gene encodes CDR1 SGHRS and CDR2 YFSETQ. Trimming removed 3 bases from V and 11 bases from J; junction bases left unmatched: 8. The CDR3 loop is CASSSGQGAWEQYF. The CDR3 nucleotides are TGCGCCAGCAGCTCGGGACAGGGGGCATGGGAGCAGTACTTC.

The V and J genes are TRBV7-2 and TRBJ2-5; tentatively, D is TRBD1 (5 bases). This CDR3 comprises 13 residues. Trimming removed 8 bases at V and 5 bases at J, with 15 bases between. Germline V lookup: CDR1 SGHTA, CDR2 FQGNSA. The CDR3 DNA sequence: TGTGCCAGCTCGTTTCAGGGCGGTGAGACCCAGTACTTC. This encodes CASSFQGGETQYF.